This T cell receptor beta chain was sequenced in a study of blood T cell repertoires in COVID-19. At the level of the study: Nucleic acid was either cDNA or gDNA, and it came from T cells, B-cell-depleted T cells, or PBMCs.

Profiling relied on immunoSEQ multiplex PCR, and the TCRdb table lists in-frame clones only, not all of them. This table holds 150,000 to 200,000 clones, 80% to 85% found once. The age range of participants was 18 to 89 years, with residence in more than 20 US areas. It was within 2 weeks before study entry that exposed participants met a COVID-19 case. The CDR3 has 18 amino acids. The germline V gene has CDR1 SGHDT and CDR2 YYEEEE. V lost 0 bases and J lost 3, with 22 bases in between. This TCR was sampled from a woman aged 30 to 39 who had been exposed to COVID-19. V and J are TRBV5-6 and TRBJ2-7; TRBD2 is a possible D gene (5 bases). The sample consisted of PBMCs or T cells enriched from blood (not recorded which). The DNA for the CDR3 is TGTGCCAGCAGCTTGGGGCGGCGGAGGTGGGTAGAGATCTACGAGCAGTACTTC. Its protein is CASSLGRRRWVEIYEQYF.